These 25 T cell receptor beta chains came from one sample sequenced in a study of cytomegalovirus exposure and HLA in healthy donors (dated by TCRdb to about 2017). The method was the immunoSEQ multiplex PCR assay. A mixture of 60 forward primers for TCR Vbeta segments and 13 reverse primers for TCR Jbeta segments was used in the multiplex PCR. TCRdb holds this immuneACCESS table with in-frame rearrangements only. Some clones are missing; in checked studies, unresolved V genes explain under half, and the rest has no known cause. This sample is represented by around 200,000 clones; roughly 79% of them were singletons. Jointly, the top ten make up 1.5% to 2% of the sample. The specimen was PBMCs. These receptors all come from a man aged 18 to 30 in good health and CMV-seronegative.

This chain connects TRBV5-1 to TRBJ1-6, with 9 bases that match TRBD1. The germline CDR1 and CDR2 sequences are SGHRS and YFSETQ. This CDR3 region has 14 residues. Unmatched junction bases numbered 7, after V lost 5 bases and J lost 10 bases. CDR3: CASRTGTGWSPLHF. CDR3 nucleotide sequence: TGCGCCAGCAGGACCGGGACAGGGTGGTCACCCCTCCACTTT.

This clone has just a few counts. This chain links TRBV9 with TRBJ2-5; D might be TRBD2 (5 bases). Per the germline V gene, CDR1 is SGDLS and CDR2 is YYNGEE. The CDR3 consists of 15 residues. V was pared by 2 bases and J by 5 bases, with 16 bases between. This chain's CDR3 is CASSVSAGGWETQYF. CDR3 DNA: TGTGCCAGCAGCGTCTCAGCAGGAGGATGGGAGACCCAGTACTTC.

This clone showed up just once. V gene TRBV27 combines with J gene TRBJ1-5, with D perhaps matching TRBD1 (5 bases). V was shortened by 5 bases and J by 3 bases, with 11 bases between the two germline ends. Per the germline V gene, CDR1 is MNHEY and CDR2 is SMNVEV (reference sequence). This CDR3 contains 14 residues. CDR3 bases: TGTGCCAGCAGTATGGGGCCGGACAATCAGCCCCAGCATTTT. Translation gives CASSMGPDNQPQHF.

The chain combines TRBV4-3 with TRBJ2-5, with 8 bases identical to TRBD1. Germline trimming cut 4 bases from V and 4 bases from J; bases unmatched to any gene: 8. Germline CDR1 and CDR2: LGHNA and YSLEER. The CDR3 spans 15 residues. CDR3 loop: CASSRLTGAGETQYF. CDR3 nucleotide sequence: TGCGCCAGCAGCCGGTTGACAGGGGCGGGAGAGACCCAGTACTTC.

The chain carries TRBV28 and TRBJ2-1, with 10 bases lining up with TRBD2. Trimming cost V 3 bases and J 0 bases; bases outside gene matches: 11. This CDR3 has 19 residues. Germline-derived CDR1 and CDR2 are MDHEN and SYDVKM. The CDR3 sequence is CASSFLQGLAPSSYNEQFF. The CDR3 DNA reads TGTGCCAGCAGTTTCCTACAGGGACTAGCGCCGAGCTCCTACAATGAGCAGTTCTTC.

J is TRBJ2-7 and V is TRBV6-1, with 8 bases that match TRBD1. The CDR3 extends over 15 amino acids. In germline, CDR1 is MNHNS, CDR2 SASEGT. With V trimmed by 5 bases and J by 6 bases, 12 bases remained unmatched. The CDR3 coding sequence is TGTGCCAGCAGTAACTGGGACAGGCCCCCGCGCGAGCAGTACTTC. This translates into CASSNWDRPPREQYF.

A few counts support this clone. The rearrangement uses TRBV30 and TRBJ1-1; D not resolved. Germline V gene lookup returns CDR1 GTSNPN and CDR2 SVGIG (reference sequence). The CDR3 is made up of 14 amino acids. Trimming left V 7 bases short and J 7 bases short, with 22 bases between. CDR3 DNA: TGTGCCTTCGAAGACCCGGCCTTACCAGGTGAAGCTTTCTTT. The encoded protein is CAFEDPALPGEAFF.

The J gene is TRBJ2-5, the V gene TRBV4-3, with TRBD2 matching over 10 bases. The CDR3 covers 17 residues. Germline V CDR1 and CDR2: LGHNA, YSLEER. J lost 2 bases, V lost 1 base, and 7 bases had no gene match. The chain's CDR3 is CASSQGRVTSGQETQYF. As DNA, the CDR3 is TGCGCCAGCAGCCAAGGAAGGGTGACTAGCGGGCAAGAGACCCAGTACTTC.

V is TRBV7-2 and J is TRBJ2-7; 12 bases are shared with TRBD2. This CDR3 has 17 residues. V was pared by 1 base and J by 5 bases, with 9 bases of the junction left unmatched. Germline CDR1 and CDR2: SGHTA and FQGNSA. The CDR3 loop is CASSLGALAGGINEQYF. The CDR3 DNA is TGTGCCAGCAGCTTAGGAGCTCTAGCGGGAGGGATAAACGAGCAGTACTTC.

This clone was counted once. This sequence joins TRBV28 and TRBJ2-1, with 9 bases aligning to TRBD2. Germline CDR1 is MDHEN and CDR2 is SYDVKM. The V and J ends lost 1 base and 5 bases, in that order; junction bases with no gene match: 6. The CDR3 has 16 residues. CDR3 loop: CASSLSRGRAHNEQFF. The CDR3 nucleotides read TGTGCCAGCAGTTTATCTCGCGGGAGGGCGCACAATGAGCAGTTCTTC.

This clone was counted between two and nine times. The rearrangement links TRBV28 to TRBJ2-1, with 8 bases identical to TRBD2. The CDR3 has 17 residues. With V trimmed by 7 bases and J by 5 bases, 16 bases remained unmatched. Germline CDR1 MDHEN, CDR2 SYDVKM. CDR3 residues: CASISYGDREGHNEQFF. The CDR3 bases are TGTGCCAGCATTTCGTACGGAGACCGGGAGGGTCACAATGAGCAGTTCTTC.

The CDR3 loop is CSVPEGSNYGYTF. The CDR3 nucleotides read TGCAGCGTCCCAGAGGGATCTAACTATGGCTACACCTTC. This chain joins TRBV29-1 and TRBJ1-2; D not certain. V shed 6 bases and J shed 0 bases, with 11 bases lying between them. Per germline, CDR1 SQVTM and CDR2 ANQGSEA. This CDR3 comprises 13 residues. The variable domain in full, completed from reference TRBV29-1 and TRBJ1-2, reads SAVISQKPSRDICQRGTSLTIQCQVDSQVTMMFWYRQQPGQSLTLIATANQGSEATYESGFVIDKFPISRPNLTFSTLTVSNMSPEDSSIYLCSVPEGSNYGYTFGSGTRLTVV.

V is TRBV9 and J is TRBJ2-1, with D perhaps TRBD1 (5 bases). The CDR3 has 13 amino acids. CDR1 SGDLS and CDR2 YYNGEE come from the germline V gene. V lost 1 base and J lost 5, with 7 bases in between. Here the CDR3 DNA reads TGTGCCAGCAGCGTACAAGGGGACAATGAGCAGTTCTTC. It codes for CASSVQGDNEQFF.

This CDR3 reads CAWRDRDEETQYF. CDR3 nucleotide sequence: TGTGCCTGGAGGGACAGGGACGAAGAGACCCAGTACTTC. The V gene is TRBV30, the J gene TRBJ2-5; 8 bases line up with TRBD1. The V segment lost 3 bases and the J segment 3 bases; nucleotides outside the gene matches: 3. CDR3 length equals 13 residues. CDR1 is GTSNPN and CDR2 is SVGIG in the germline V gene (reference sequence).

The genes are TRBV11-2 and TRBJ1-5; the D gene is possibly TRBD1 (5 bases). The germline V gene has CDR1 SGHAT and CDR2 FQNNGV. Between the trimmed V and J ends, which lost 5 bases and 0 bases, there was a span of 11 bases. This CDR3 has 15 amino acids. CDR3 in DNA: TGTGCCAGCAGCCTTGGGGGGAGTAGCAATCAGCCCCAGCATTTT. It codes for CASSLGGSSNQPQHF. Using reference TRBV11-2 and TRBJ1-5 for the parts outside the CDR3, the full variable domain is EAGVAQSPRYKIIEKRQSVAFWCNPISGHATLYWYQQILGQGPKLLIQFQNNGVVDDSQLPKDRFSAERLKGVDSTLKIQPAKLEDSAVYLCASSLGGSSNQPQHFGDGTRLSIL.

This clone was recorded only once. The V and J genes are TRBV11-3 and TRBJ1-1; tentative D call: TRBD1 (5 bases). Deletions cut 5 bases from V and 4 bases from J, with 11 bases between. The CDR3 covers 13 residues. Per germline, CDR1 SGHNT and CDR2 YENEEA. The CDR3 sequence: CASSPGGGTEAFF. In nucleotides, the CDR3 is TGTGCCAGCAGCCCCGGGGGGGGCACTGAAGCTTTCTTT.

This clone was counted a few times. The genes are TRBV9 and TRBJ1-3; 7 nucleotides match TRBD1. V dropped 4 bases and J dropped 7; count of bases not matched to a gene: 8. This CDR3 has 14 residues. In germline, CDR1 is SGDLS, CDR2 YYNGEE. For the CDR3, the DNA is TGTGCCAGCAGCACCCTGACAGGGTTGAACACCATATATTTT. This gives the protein CASSTLTGLNTIYF.

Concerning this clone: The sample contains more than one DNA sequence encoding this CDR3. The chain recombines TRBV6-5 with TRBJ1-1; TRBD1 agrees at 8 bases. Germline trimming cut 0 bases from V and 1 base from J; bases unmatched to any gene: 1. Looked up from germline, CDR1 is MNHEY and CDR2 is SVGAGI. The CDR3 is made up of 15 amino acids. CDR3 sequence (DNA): TGTGCCAGCAGTTACTCCGGACAGGGGAACACTGAAGCTTTCTTT. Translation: CASSYSGQGNTEAFF.

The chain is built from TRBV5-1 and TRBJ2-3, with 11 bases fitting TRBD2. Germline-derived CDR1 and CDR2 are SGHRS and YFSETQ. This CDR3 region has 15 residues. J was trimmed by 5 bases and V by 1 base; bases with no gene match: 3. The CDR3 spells CASSLTSGSLDTQYF. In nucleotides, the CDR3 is TGCGCCAGCAGCTTGACTAGCGGGAGCTTAGATACGCAGTATTTT.

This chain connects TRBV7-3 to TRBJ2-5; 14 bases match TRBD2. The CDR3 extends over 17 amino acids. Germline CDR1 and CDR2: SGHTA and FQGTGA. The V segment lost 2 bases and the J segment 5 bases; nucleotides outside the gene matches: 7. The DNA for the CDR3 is TGTGCCAGCAGCTTAGGGCTGGGACTAGCGGGAGAGGAGACCCAGTACTTC. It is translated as CASSLGLGLAGEETQYF.

The CDR3 region has the DNA TGTGCCAGCAGCCAAGGGGGACTAGCGGGGGGAATAGGTACGCAGTATTTT. It is translated as CASSQGGLAGGIGTQYF. The gene calls are TRBV4-2 and TRBJ2-3; TRBD2 aligns across 15 bases. Germline V gene sequence: CDR1 LGHNA, CDR2 YNFKEQ. The ends lost 1 base at V and 8 bases at J; junction bases unmatched: 7. There are 17 residues in the CDR3.

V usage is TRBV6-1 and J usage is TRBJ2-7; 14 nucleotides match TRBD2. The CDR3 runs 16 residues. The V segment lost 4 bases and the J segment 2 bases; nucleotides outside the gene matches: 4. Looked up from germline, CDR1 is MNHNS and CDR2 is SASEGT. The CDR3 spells CASSGLAGGRTYEQYF. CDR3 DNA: TGTGCCAGCAGTGGACTAGCGGGGGGGAGAACCTACGAGCAGTACTTC.

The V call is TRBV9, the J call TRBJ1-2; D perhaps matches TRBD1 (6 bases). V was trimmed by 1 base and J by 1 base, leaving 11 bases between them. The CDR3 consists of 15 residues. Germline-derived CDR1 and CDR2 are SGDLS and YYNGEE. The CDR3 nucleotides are TGTGCCAGCAGCGTAAGCCAGGGGTATAACTATGGCTACACCTTC. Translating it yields CASSVSQGYNYGYTF.

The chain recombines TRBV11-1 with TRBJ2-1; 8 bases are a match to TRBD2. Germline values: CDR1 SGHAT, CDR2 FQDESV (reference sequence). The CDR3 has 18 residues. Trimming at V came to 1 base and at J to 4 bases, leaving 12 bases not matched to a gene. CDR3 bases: TGTGCCAGCAGCTTAGACTCCCTGGCGGGAGGTTGGTACAATGAGCAGTTCTTC. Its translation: CASSLDSLAGGWYNEQFF. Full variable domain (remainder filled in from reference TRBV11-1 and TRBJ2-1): EAEVAQSPRYKITEKSQAVAFWCDPISGHATLYWYRQILGQGPELLVQFQDESVVDDSQLPKDRFSAERLKGVDSTLKIQPAELGDSAMYLCASSLDSLAGGWYNEQFFGPGTRLTVL.

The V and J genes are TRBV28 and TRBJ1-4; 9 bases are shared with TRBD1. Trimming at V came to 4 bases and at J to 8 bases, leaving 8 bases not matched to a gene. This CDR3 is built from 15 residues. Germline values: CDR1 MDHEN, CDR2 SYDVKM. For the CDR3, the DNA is TGTGCCAGCAGTTCAAGACAGGGGGTTGAAGAAAAACTGTTTTTT. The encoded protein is CASSSRQGVEEKLFF.